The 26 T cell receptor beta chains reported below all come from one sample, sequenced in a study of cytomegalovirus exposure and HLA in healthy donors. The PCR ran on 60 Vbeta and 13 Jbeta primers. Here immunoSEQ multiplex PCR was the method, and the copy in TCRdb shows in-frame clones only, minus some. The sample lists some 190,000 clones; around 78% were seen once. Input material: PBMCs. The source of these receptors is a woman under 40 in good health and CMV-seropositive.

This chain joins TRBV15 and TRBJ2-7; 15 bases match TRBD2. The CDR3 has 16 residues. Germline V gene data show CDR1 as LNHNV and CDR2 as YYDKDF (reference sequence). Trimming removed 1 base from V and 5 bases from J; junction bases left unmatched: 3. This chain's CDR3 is CATSRAGTSGRNEQYF. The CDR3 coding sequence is TGTGCCACCAGCAGAGCCGGGACTAGCGGGAGGAACGAGCAGTACTTC.

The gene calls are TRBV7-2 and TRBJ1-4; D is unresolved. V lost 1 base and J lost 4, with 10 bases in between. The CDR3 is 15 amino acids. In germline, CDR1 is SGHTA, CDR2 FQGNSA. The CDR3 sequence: CASSLVTGLNEKLFF. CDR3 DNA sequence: TGTGCCAGCAGCTTAGTCACCGGACTTAATGAAAAACTGTTTTTT. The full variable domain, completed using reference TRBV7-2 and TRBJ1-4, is GAGVSQSPSNKVTEKGKDVELRCDPISGHTALYWYRQSLGQGLEFLIYFQGNSAPDKSGLPSDRFSAERTGGSVSTLTIQRTQQEDSAVYLCASSLVTGLNEKLFFGSGTQLSVL.

The CDR3 loop reads CSVRGFDTEAFF. In nucleotides, the CDR3 is TGCAGCGTCAGGGGTTTTGACACTGAAGCTTTCTTT. This chain connects TRBV29-1 to TRBJ1-1; D perhaps matches TRBD1 (6 bases). Trimming took 6 bases from V and 3 from J, leaving 11 bases between them. The CDR3 is 12 residues long. The germline CDR1 and CDR2 sequences are SQVTM and ANQGSEA. The variable domain in full, completed from reference TRBV29-1 and TRBJ1-1, reads SAVISQKPSRDICQRGTSLTIQCQVDSQVTMMFWYRQQPGQSLTLIATANQGSEATYESGFVIDKFPISRPNLTFSTLTVSNMSPEDSSIYLCSVRGFDTEAFFGQGTRLTVV.

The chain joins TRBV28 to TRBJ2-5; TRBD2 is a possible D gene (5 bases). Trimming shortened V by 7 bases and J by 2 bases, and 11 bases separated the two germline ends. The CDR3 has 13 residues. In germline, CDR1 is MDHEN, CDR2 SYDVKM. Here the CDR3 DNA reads TGTGCCAGCATGGGAAGCGGACAAGAGACCCAGTACTTC. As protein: CASMGSGQETQYF.

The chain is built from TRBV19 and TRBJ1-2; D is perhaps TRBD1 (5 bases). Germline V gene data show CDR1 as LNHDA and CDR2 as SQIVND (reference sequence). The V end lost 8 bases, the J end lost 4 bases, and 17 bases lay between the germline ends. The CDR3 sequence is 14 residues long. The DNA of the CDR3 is TGTGCCAGTTTGTCCCTTGGGGGGACCTATGGCTACACCTTC. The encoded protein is CASLSLGGTYGYTF. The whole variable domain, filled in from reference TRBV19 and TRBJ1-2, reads DGGITQSPKYLFRKEGQNVTLSCEQNLNHDAMYWYRQDPGQGLRLIYYSQIVNDFQKGDIAEGYSVSREKKESFPLTVTSAQKNPTAFYLCASLSLGGTYGYTFGSGTRLTVV.

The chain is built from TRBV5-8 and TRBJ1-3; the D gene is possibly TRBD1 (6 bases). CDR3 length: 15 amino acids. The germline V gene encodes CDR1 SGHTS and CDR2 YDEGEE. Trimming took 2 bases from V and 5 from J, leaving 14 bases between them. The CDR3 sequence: CASSFGWTARNTIYF. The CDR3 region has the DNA TGTGCCAGCAGCTTCGGCTGGACAGCCCGAAACACCATATATTTT.

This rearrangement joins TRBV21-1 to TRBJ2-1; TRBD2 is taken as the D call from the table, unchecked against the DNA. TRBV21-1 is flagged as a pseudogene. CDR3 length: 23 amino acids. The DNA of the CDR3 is TGTGCCAGCAGCCAAAAGCAAAGAACTAAGAAGCGGGAGTCCCATATCGTTAGCAATGAGCAGTTCTTC. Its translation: CASSQKQRTKKRESHIVSNEQFF.

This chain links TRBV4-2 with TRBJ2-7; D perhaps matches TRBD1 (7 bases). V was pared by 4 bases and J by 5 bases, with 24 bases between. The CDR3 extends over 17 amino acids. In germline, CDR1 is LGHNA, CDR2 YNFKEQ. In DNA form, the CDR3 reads TGTGCCAGCAGCCCCGGGAGTCCGGGACAGTTAAGGAACGAGCAGTACTTC. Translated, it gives CASSPGSPGQLRNEQYF.

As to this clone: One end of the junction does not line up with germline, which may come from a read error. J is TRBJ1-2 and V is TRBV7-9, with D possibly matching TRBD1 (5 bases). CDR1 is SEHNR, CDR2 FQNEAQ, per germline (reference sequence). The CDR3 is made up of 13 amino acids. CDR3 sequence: CSSSLGKGDGYTF. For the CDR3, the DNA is TGTTCCAGCAGCCTAGGGAAAGGGGATGGCTACACCTTC.

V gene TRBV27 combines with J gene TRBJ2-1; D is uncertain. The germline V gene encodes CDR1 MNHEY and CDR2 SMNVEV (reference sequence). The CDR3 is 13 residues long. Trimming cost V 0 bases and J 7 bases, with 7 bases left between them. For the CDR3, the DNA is TGTGCCAGCAGTTTATCGTCCTTTAATGAGCAGTTCTTC. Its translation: CASSLSSFNEQFF.

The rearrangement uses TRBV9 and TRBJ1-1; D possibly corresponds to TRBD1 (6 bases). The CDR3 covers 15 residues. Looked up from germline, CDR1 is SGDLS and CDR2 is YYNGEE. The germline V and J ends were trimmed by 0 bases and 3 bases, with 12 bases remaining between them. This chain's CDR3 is CASSVGWGRDTEAFF. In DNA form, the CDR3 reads TGTGCCAGCAGCGTAGGCTGGGGGCGGGACACTGAAGCTTTCTTT.

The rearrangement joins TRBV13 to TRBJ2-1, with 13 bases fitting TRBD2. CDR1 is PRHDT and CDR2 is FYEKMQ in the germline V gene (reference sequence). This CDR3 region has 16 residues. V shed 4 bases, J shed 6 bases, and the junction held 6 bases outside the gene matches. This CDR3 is CASSSGLAGPINEQFF. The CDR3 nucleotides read TGTGCCAGCAGCTCGGGACTAGCGGGGCCCATCAATGAGCAGTTCTTC.

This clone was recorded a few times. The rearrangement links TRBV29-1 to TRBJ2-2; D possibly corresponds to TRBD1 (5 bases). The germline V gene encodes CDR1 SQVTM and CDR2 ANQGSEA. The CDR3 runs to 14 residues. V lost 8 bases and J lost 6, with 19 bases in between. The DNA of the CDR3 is TGCAGCTGTCAGCAGGGTGTGGATGCCGGGGAGCTGTTTTTT. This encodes CSCQQGVDAGELFF.

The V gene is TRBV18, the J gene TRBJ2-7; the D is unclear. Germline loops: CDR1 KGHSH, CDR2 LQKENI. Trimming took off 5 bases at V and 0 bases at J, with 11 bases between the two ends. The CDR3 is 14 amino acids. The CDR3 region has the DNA TGTGCCAGCTCAACGACGGAGAGCTCCTACGAGCAGTACTTC. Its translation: CASSTTESSYEQYF.

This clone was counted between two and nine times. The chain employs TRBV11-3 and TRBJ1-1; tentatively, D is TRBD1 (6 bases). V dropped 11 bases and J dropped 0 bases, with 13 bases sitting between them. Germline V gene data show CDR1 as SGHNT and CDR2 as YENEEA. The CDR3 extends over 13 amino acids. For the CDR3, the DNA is TGTGCCTCACGGACAGCCTTGAACACTGAAGCTTTCTTT. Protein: CASRTALNTEAFF. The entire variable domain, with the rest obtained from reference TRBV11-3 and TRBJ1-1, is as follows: EAGVVQSPRYKIIEKKQPVAFWCNPISGHNTLYWYLQNLGQGPELLIRYENEEAVDDSQLPKDRFSAERLKGVDSTLKIQPAELGDSAVYLCASRTALNTEAFFGQGTRLTVV.

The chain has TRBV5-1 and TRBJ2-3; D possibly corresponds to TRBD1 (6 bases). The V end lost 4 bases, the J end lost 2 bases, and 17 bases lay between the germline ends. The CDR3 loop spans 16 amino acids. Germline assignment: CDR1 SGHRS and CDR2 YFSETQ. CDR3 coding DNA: TGCGCCAGCAGCATACAGGGTTCAATGGACACAGATACGCAGTATTTT. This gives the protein CASSIQGSMDTDTQYF.

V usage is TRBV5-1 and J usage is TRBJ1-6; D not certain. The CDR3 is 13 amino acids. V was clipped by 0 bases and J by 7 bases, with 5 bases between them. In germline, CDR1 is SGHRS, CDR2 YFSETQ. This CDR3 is CASSLDGNSPLHF. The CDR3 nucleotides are TGCGCCAGCAGCTTGGATGGCAATTCACCCCTCCACTTT. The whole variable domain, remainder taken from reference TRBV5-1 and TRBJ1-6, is KAGVTQTPRYLIKTRGQQVTLSCSPISGHRSVSWYQQTPGQGLQFLFEYFSETQRNKGNFPGRFSGRQFSNSRSEMNVSTLELGDSALYLCASSLDGNSPLHFGNGTRLTVT.

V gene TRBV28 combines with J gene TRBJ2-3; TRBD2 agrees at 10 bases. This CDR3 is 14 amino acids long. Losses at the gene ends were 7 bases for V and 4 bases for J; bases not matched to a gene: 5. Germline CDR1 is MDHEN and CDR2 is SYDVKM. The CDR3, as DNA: TGTGCCAGCACCTTAGCGGGGGGATCAGATACGCAGTATTTT. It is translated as CASTLAGGSDTQYF.

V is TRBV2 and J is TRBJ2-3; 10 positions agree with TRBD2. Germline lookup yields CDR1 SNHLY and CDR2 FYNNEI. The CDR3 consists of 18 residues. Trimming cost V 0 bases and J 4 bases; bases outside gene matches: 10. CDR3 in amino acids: CASSEAEASGSPADTQYF. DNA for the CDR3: TGTGCCAGCAGTGAAGCAGAAGCTAGCGGGAGTCCCGCAGATACGCAGTATTTT.

The CDR3 is CASSPGLRQDNEQFF. For the CDR3, the DNA is TGTGCCAGCAGCCCTGGACTACGCCAAGACAATGAGCAGTTCTTC. This chain connects TRBV11-2 to TRBJ2-1, with D perhaps TRBD2 (6 bases). The CDR3 is 15 residues long. Trimming cost V 5 bases and J 5 bases, with 16 bases left between them. The germline V gene encodes CDR1 SGHAT and CDR2 FQNNGV.

CDR3 protein: CASSLGASTDTQYF. The CDR3 DNA sequence: TGTGCCAGCAGCTTGGGAGCGAGCACAGATACGCAGTATTTT. This sequence joins TRBV11-2 and TRBJ2-3, with D possibly matching TRBD2 (5 bases). In germline, CDR1 is SGHAT, CDR2 FQNNGV. V lost 3 bases and J lost 0, with 7 bases in between. The length of the CDR3 is 14 residues.

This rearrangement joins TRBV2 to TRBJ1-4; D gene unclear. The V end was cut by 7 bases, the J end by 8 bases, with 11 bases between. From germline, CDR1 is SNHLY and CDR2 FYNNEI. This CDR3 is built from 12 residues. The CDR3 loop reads CASKPGREKLFF. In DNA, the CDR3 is TGTGCCAGCAAACCAGGAAGGGAAAAACTGTTTTTT.

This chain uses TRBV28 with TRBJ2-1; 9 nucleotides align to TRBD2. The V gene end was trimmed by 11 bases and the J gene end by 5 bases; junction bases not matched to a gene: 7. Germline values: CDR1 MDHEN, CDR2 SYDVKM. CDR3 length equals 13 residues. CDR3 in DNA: TGTGCCGCGGGGGGGGGCTTCGACAATGAGCAGTTCTTC. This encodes CAAGGGFDNEQFF.

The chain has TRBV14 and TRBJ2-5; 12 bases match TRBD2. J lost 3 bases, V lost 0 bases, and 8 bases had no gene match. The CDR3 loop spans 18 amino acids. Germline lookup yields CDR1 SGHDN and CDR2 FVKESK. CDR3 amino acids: CASSQDELLAGGKETQYF. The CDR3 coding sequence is TGTGCCAGCAGCCAAGATGAGCTACTAGCGGGGGGAAAAGAGACCCAGTACTTC.

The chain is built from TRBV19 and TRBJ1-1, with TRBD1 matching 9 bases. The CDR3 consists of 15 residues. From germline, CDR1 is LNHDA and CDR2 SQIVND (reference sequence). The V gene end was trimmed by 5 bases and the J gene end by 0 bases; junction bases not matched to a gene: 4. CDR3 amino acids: CASSLGQGLNTEAFF. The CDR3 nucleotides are TGTGCCAGTAGTCTAGGACAGGGGTTGAACACTGAAGCTTTCTTT.

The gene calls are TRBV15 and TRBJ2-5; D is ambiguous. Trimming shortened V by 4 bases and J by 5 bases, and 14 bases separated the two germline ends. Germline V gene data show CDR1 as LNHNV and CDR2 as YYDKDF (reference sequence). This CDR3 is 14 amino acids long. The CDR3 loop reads CATSTTPPPETQYF. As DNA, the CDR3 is TGTGCCACCAGCACAACACCGCCCCCGGAGACCCAGTACTTC.